This T cell receptor beta chain was sequenced in a study of blood T cell repertoires in COVID-19. As for the study in general: Some COVID-19 samples were acute and others convalescent; all came from the United States, Italy and Spain. Nucleic acid was either cDNA or gDNA, and it came from T cells, B-cell-depleted T cells, or PBMCs.

Original processing methods: Counts of nucleated cells, estimated from reference gene primer amplification, were obtained. Data came from immunoSEQ multiplex PCR; TCRdb stores just in-frame clones and leaves some out. D and trimming come from the DNA, and the V and J calls and clone size come from that table. Of approximately 100,000 clones listed, approximately 79% are singletons. Sequencing used peripheral blood. The origin of this receptor is a man between 65 and 85 years old with active or convalescent COVID-19.

DNA of the CDR3: TGTGCCAGCAGCTTGGGACACAAGAACACCGGGGAGCTGTTTTTT. Encoded protein: CASSLGHKNTGELFF. This chain links TRBV5-5 with TRBJ2-2; D uncertain. Germline V gene data show CDR1 as SGHKS and CDR2 as YYEKEE (reference sequence). The CDR3 runs to 15 residues. The ends were cut back, 0 bases at V and 1 base at J, with 7 bases in the middle. Full variable domain (remainder filled in from reference TRBV5-5 and TRBJ2-2): DAGVTQSPTHLIKTRGQQVTLRCSPISGHKSVSWYQQVLGQGPQFIFQYYEKEERGRGNFPDRFSARQFPNYSSELNVNALLLGDSALYLCASSLGHKNTGELFFGEGSRLTVL.